This T cell receptor (beta chain) was observed in a study of prognosis after radiotherapy for stage I lung cancer. By share, this clonotype counts as medium-sized. Two-round multiplex PCR, the amplification method, yielded TCR beta CDR3 from genomic DNA. First-round PCR employed TRBV- and TRBJ-specific primers for each gene. TCRdb reanalysed the multiplex PCR reads using MiXCR and keeps one entry per CDR3 protein. The data hold 8,500 to 13,000 distinct CDR3 sequences, with about 54% observed a single time. The CDR3 has 12 residues. V lost 8 bases, J lost 1 base, and 6 bases lay in between. Per germline, CDR1 MDHEN and CDR2 SYDVKM.

Sequencing used PBMCs, obtained before or after stereotactic body radiation therapy (not recorded which). This chain joins TRBV28 and TRBJ1-5; unclear D gene. The clonotype comes from a donor at least 50 years old with non-small cell lung cancer. In DNA form, the CDR3 reads TGTGCCAGCCTACAGAGCAATCAGCCCCAGCATTTT. This encodes CASLQSNQPQHF.